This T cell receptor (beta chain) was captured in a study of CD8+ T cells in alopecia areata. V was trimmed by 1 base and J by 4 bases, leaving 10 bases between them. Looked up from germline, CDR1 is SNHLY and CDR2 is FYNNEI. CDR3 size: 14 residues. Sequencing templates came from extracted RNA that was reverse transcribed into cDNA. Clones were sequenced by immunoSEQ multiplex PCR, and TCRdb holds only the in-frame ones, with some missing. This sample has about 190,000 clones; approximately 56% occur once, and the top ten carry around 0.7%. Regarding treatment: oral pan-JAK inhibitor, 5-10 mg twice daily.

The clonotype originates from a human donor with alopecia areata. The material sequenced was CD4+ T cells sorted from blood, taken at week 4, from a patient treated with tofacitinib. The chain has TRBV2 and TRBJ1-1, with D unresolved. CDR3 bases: TGTGCCAGCAGTGAAGGACGGGTACTCACTGAAGCTTTCTTT. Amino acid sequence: CASSEGRVLTEAFF.